A selection of T cell receptor beta chains follows, all from one sample in a study of beta chain features in type 1 diabetes. The data were produced by immunoSEQ multiplex PCR, yet TCRdb's version contains in-frame clones alone and is incomplete. Counted here are about 150,000 clones, around 10% occurring once; the ten biggest clones make up approximately 0.5%. The sample consisted of central memory CD4+ T cells from blood. The source is a man aged 25-45 years with type 1 diabetes. CDR3s include the opening cysteine and the closing phenylalanine or tryptophan. A D gene is named only where the DNA matches it firmly. For some rows the clone size is stated as once, few or many, or as a class when expanded; others skip it.

abundance: few; v_gene: TRBV19; d_gene: TRBD1; j_gene: TRBJ2-7; CDR3aa: CASSTQPGQGPHEQYF; CDR3nt: TGTGCCAGTAGTACCCAACCGGGACAGGGTCCCCACGAGCAGTACTTC
abundance: .; v_gene: TRBV9; d_gene: .; j_gene: TRBJ2-7; CDR3aa: CASSGAFDEQYF; CDR3nt: TGTGCCAGCTCGGGAGCGTTCGACGAGCAGTACTTC
abundance: few; v_gene: TRBV5-1; d_gene: .; j_gene: TRBJ1-1; CDR3aa: CASSSQNFNTEAFF; CDR3nt: TGCGCCAGCAGCTCCCAAAACTTTAACACTGAAGCTTTCTTT
abundance: few; v_gene: TRBV25-1; d_gene: TRBD2; j_gene: TRBJ2-5; CDR3aa: CASSRPGLAYGETQYF; CDR3nt: TGTGCCAGCAGTCGACCGGGACTAGCGTATGGAGAGACCCAGTACTTC
abundance: .; v_gene: TRBV7-2; d_gene: .; j_gene: TRBJ1-3; CDR3aa: CASSSQGPQSGNTIYF; CDR3nt: TGTGCCAGCAGCTCACAGGGACCGCAATCTGGAAACACCATATATTTT
abundance: few; v_gene: TRBV29-1; d_gene: TRBD2; j_gene: TRBJ2-7; CDR3aa: CSVGSGGNSYEQYF; CDR3nt: TGCAGCGTGGGGTCGGGAGGAAACTCCTACGAGCAGTACTTC
abundance: few; v_gene: TRBV5-1; d_gene: .; j_gene: TRBJ2-3; CDR3aa: CASSLVPGAQYF; CDR3nt: TGCGCCAGCAGCTTGGTGCCAGGGGCGCAGTATTTT
abundance: few; v_gene: TRBV29-1; d_gene: TRBD1; j_gene: TRBJ2-5; CDR3aa: CSVMTGAVVETQYF; CDR3nt: TGCAGCGTGATGACAGGGGCGGTTGTTGAGACCCAGTACTTC
abundance: few; v_gene: TRBV7-3; d_gene: .; j_gene: TRBJ1-2; CDR3aa: CASSLSPQGDGYTF; CDR3nt: TGTGCCAGCAGCTTAAGTCCCCAGGGCGATGGCTACACCTTC
abundance: few; v_gene: TRBV5-4; d_gene: TRBD1; j_gene: TRBJ1-2; CDR3aa: CASSLRTGGIDGYTF; CDR3nt: TGTGCCAGCAGCCTGCGGACAGGGGGCATTGATGGCTACACCTTC
abundance: few; v_gene: TRBV28; d_gene: .; j_gene: TRBJ1-2; CDR3aa: CASSLTANYGYTF; CDR3nt: TGTGCCAGCAGTTTGACAGCTAACTATGGCTACACCTTC
abundance: .; v_gene: TRBV7-8; d_gene: .; j_gene: TRBJ2-5; CDR3aa: CASSPPGHQTQETQYF; CDR3nt: TGTGCCAGCAGTCCCCCGGGACACCAGACCCAAGAGACCCAGTACTTC
abundance: .; v_gene: TRBV7-2; d_gene: .; j_gene: TRBJ2-2; CDR3aa: CASSLGSQGNTGELFF; CDR3nt: TGTGCCAGCAGCTTAGGATCTCAGGGGAACACCGGGGAGCTGTTTTTT
abundance: few; v_gene: TRBV2; d_gene: .; j_gene: TRBJ2-1; CDR3aa: CASGRYNEQFF; CDR3nt: TGTGCCAGTGGGAGGTACAATGAGCAGTTCTTC
abundance: few; v_gene: TRBV28; d_gene: TRBD1; j_gene: TRBJ2-7; CDR3aa: CASSPTGETYEQYF; CDR3nt: TGTGCCAGCAGTCCGACAGGGGAGACCTACGAGCAGTACTTC
abundance: few; v_gene: TRBV29-1; d_gene: TRBD2; j_gene: TRBJ2-3; CDR3aa: CSGLMYLAGDTQYF; CDR3nt: TGCAGCGGCTTGATGTATCTAGCGGGGGATACGCAGTATTTT
abundance: .; v_gene: TRBV7-3; d_gene: TRBD2; j_gene: TRBJ2-3; CDR3aa: CASSSRRGSTDTQYF; CDR3nt: TGTGCCAGCAGCTCACGGCGGGGGAGCACAGATACGCAGTATTTT
abundance: few; v_gene: TRBV28; d_gene: .; j_gene: TRBJ2-4; CDR3aa: CASRSRTGLNIQYF; CDR3nt: TGTGCCAGCAGGTCGAGGACCGGACTAAACATTCAGTACTTC
abundance: few; v_gene: TRBV28; d_gene: TRBD2; j_gene: TRBJ2-7; CDR3aa: CASSTTPSGILGEQYF; CDR3nt: TGTGCCAGCAGCACCACACCAAGCGGGATTCTGGGCGAGCAGTACTTC
abundance: .; v_gene: TRBV7-8; d_gene: .; j_gene: TRBJ2-5; CDR3aa: CASSPRTQETQYF; CDR3nt: TGTGCCAGCAGCCCTAGGACACAAGAGACCCAGTACTTC
abundance: few; v_gene: TRBV5-1; d_gene: .; j_gene: TRBJ2-1; CDR3aa: CASSLGDNNEQFF; CDR3nt: TGCGCCAGCAGCTTGGGGGACAACAATGAGCAGTTCTTC
abundance: .; v_gene: TRBV9; d_gene: .; j_gene: TRBJ2-1; CDR3aa: CASSVGDRGNEQFF; CDR3nt: TGTGCCAGCAGCGTAGGGGATAGGGGGAATGAGCAGTTCTTC
abundance: few; v_gene: TRBV11-3; d_gene: .; j_gene: TRBJ2-3; CDR3aa: CASSLGWSSFGTDTQYF; CDR3nt: TGTGCCAGCAGCTTAGGCTGGTCTAGTTTCGGCACAGATACGCAGTATTTT
abundance: few; v_gene: TRBV9; d_gene: TRBD2; j_gene: TRBJ2-3; CDR3aa: CASSVGLAGGDTQYF; CDR3nt: TGTGCCAGCAGCGTAGGGCTAGCGGGAGGAGATACGCAGTATTTT
abundance: few; v_gene: TRBV7-3; d_gene: .; j_gene: TRBJ2-3; CDR3aa: CASSLAGRTDTQYF; CDR3nt: TGTGCCAGCAGCTTAGCGGGGCGCACAGATACGCAGTATTTT
abundance: .; v_gene: TRBV9; d_gene: .; j_gene: TRBJ1-1; CDR3aa: CASSNPNRNTEAFF; CDR3nt: TGTGCCAGCAGCAATCCTAACAGGAACACTGAAGCTTTCTTT
abundance: .; v_gene: TRBV2; d_gene: .; j_gene: TRBJ1-1; CDR3aa: CASSNVGGLTEAFF; CDR3nt: TGTGCCAGCTCCAACGTCGGGGGACTCACTGAAGCTTTCTTT
abundance: few; v_gene: TRBV30; d_gene: .; j_gene: TRBJ2-1; CDR3aa: CACSRGNSYNEQFF; CDR3nt: TGTGCCTGTTCACGAGGGAACTCCTACAATGAGCAGTTCTTC
abundance: .; v_gene: TRBV11-3; d_gene: TRBD1; j_gene: TRBJ2-2; CDR3aa: CASSLEQGTGELFF; CDR3nt: TGTGCCAGCAGCTTAGAACAGGGGACCGGGGAGCTGTTTTTT
abundance: few; v_gene: TRBV5-1; d_gene: TRBD2; j_gene: TRBJ2-7; CDR3aa: CASSLGLAGAYEQYF; CDR3nt: TGCGCCAGCAGCTTGGGTCTAGCGGGAGCCTACGAGCAGTACTTC
abundance: few; v_gene: TRBV7-2; d_gene: TRBD1; j_gene: TRBJ2-1; CDR3aa: CASSKQGSYNEQFF; CDR3nt: TGTGCCAGCAGTAAACAGGGGAGCTACAATGAGCAGTTCTTC
abundance: few; v_gene: TRBV7-9; d_gene: TRBD2; j_gene: TRBJ2-1; CDR3aa: CASSPRGAGVGEQFF; CDR3nt: TGTGCCAGCAGCCCCCGAGGGGCGGGAGTGGGTGAGCAGTTCTTC
abundance: few; v_gene: TRBV25-1; d_gene: .; j_gene: TRBJ2-7; CDR3aa: CASSGGPGRVYEQYF; CDR3nt: TGTGCCAGCAGTGGGGGGCCAGGAAGGGTCTACGAGCAGTACTTC
abundance: .; v_gene: TRBV5-4; d_gene: TRBD1; j_gene: TRBJ1-4; CDR3aa: CASSWGGQGNEKLFF; CDR3nt: TGTGCCAGCAGCTGGGGGGGACAGGGTAATGAAAAACTGTTTTTT
abundance: few; v_gene: TRBV2; d_gene: TRBD1; j_gene: TRBJ2-7; CDR3aa: CASSGTGVPYEQYF; CDR3nt: TGTGCCAGCTCCGGGACAGGGGTCCCCTACGAGCAGTACTTC
abundance: .; v_gene: TRBV28; d_gene: .; j_gene: TRBJ2-5; CDR3aa: CASRILETQYF; CDR3nt: TGTGCCAGCAGGATACTAGAGACCCAGTACTTC
abundance: .; v_gene: TRBV7-2; d_gene: TRBD1; j_gene: TRBJ1-2; CDR3aa: CASSPRQGAFRGYTF; CDR3nt: TGTGCCAGCAGCCCGAGACAGGGGGCGTTCCGTGGCTACACCTTC
abundance: few; v_gene: TRBV25-1; d_gene: .; j_gene: TRBJ2-5; CDR3aa: CASSVRTAEETQYF; CDR3nt: TGTGCCAGCAGTGTTCGGACAGCTGAGGAGACCCAGTACTTC
abundance: .; v_gene: TRBV9; d_gene: .; j_gene: TRBJ2-1; CDR3aa: CASAEHGSYNEQFF; CDR3nt: TGTGCCAGTGCGGAGCACGGCTCCTACAATGAGCAGTTCTTC
abundance: many; v_gene: TRBV5-1; d_gene: .; j_gene: TRBJ2-7; CDR3aa: CASSVLETYEQYF; CDR3nt: TGCGCCAGCAGCGTGTTGGAGACCTACGAGCAGTACTTC
abundance: few; v_gene: TRBV6-4; d_gene: .; j_gene: TRBJ1-1; CDR3aa: CASSTGQNTEAFF; CDR3nt: TGTGCCAGCAGTACCGGACAGAACACTGAAGCTTTCTTT
abundance: .; v_gene: TRBV7-9; d_gene: TRBD1; j_gene: TRBJ1-1; CDR3aa: CASSQAGQGTTEAFF; CDR3nt: TGTGCCAGCAGCCAGGCGGGACAGGGGACGACTGAAGCTTTCTTT
abundance: .; v_gene: TRBV7-8; d_gene: TRBD2; j_gene: TRBJ2-1; CDR3aa: CASSLTSGSVSSGEQFF; CDR3nt: TGTGCCAGCAGCTTAACTAGCGGGAGTGTCAGTTCGGGTGAGCAGTTCTTC
abundance: few; v_gene: TRBV5-1; d_gene: .; j_gene: TRBJ2-7; CDR3aa: CASGPGIVSYEQYF; CDR3nt: TGCGCCAGCGGCCCAGGGATTGTCTCCTACGAGCAGTACTTC